These T cell receptor beta chains were read from a single sample in a study of blood T cell repertoires in COVID-19. Some clones are missing from TCRdb's copy, which holds only in-frame ones; the method was immunoSEQ multiplex PCR. The table has 300,000 or so clones, about 85% seen once. Sequenced: PBMCs or T cells enriched from blood (not recorded which). Receptors were obtained from a woman aged 30 to 39 who had recovered from COVID-19. CDR3s include the opening cysteine and the closing phenylalanine or tryptophan. Some rows mark clone size as missing; the rest say once, few, many or name a class of expanded clone.

CASSIPAGQGRSPLHF	-	TRBV19
CAAGTNYGYTF	-	TRBV12-3/TRBV12-4
CASTSGANVLTF	once	TRBV5-6
CASSLTTGGREKLFF	-	TRBV5-4
CASSPPSLQDYEQYF	-	TRBV18
CASSVGVSGANVLTF	-	TRBV9
CASSLAVLAGANTGELFF	-	TRBV7-6
CASSATSGGAGDTQYF	once	TRBV11-3
CASSNRSPKTYEQYF	-	TRBV21-1
CASSVGSNRGSNEKLFF	-	TRBV9
CASSHRGADSPLHF	-	TRBV6-6
CASSPGTGRYEAFF	-	TRBV3-1/TRBV3-2
CASTTRTGGAGELFF	few	TRBV19
CASSEYTGTANTEAFF	-	TRBV9
CASSARGFVTDTQYF	once	TRBV7-2
CASSALPPSQATSGNTIYF	-	TRBV9
CAISQGALEAFF	-	TRBV10-3
CASSQLAGGLNEQFF	-	TRBV11-3
CASRQGNYGYTF	-	TRBV11-3
CSVRDSNTEAFF	-	TRBV29-1
CASSQTGQSNSPLHF	few	TRBV4-3
CASRLDRVANQPQHF	-	TRBV4-1
CSVGVGVSGNTIYF	-	TRBV29-1
CASSRGLEAFF	once	TRBV6-2/TRBV6-3
CAWSWGQGPEKLFF	-	TRBV30
CASSYSRGAYGYTF	-	TRBV6-5
CASSVSGTGGSGYTF	-	TRBV5-4